These 25 T cell receptor beta chains share one sample of origin, sequenced in a study of T-cell reconstitution after alpha-beta-depleted transplantation in children. During its preparation, the TCRbeta library received unique molecular identifiers. MiXCR, applied by TCRdb to the PCR reads, yields one record per CDR3 protein. The sample has approximately 650,000 distinct CDR3 sequences, roughly 13% seen once; the top ten hold 0.79%. Source: PBMCs, taken before TCRalphabeta/CD19-depleted stem cell transplant. These receptor sequences come from a girl aged 2-10 years with congenital amegakaryocytic thrombocytopenia, due to receive a stem cell transplant.

The chain combines TRBV11-2 with TRBJ1-2; 9 nucleotides match TRBD1. This CDR3 is built from 18 residues. V shed 6 bases and J 5 bases; nucleotides not matched to a gene: 19. Germline V gene lookup returns CDR1 SGHAT and CDR2 FQNNGV. The chain's CDR3 is CASRSDRGEALLQYGYTF. In nucleotides, the CDR3 is TGTGCCAGCAGGTCAGACAGGGGGGAGGCCCTCCTACAATATGGCTACACCTTC.

This clonotype has only a few counts. This CDR3 is CSARGAGDREARLREQYF. Here the CDR3 DNA reads TGCAGTGCTAGAGGGGCGGGGGATCGGGAGGCCCGACTTCGCGAGCAGTACTTC. The chain joins TRBV20-1 to TRBJ2-7; 7 positions agree with TRBD2. This CDR3 has 18 residues. The V and J ends lost 1 base and 6 bases, in that order; junction bases with no gene match: 21. Germline assignment: CDR1 DFQATT and CDR2 SNEGSKA (reference sequence).

This clonotype was recorded many times. This chain's CDR3 is CASTITGELFF. The CDR3 DNA is TGCGCCAGCACCATAACCGGGGAGCTGTTTTTT. V and J are TRBV5-1 and TRBJ2-2; D is uncertain. Germline V gives CDR1 SGHRS, CDR2 YFSETQ. The CDR3 is 11 residues long. V was clipped by 6 bases and J by 5 bases, with 5 bases between them.

In its sample, this clonotype was seen once. Possible read error: a much larger clone is one base away. The chain carries TRBV6-5 and TRBJ2-2; 7 bases match TRBD1. Looked up from germline, CDR1 is MNHEY and CDR2 is SVGAGI. CDR3 length: 15 residues. CDR3 sequence: CTSSYSGGNTGELFF. DNA for the CDR3: TGTACCAGCAGTTACTCAGGGGGTAATACCGGGGAGCTGTTTTTT.

The chain recombines TRBV27 with TRBJ1-1; D unclear. Germline CDR1 is MNHEY and CDR2 is SMNVEV (reference sequence). The V end lost 6 bases, the J end lost 4 bases, and 9 bases lay between the germline ends. CDR3 length: 12 residues. The CDR3 region is CASSSGRTEAFF. The CDR3 DNA follows: TGTGCCAGCAGCAGTGGTCGCACTGAAGCTTTCTTT.

This clonotype has a count of ten or more. The CDR3 coding sequence is TGCGCCAGCAGCCGGACAGGGTATCTCGGTGAGCAGTTCTTC. Translating gives CASSRTGYLGEQFF. The rearrangement joins TRBV5-1 to TRBJ2-1; 8 bases agree with TRBD1. Looked up from germline, CDR1 is SGHRS and CDR2 is YFSETQ. There are 14 residues in the CDR3. The V and J ends lost 4 bases and 9 bases, in that order; junction bases with no gene match: 9.

This clonotype came up many times. The chain joins TRBV14 to TRBJ1-1; no firm D call. V lost 1 base and J 1 base, leaving 4 bases between the germline ends. From germline, CDR1 is SGHDN and CDR2 FVKESK. This CDR3 spans 13 amino acids. The CDR3 protein is CASSQVKNTEAFF. In DNA form, the CDR3 reads TGTGCCAGCAGCCAAGTCAAGAACACTGAAGCTTTCTTT. Full variable domain (outside the CDR3, taken from reference TRBV14 and TRBJ1-1): EAGVTQFPSHSVIEKGQTVTLRCDPISGHDNLYWYRRVMGKEIKFLLHFVKESKQDESGMPNNRFLAERTGGTYSTLKVQPAELEDSGVYFCASSQVKNTEAFFGQGTRLTVV.

This clonotype appeared many times. This sequence joins TRBV29-1 and TRBJ2-3; TRBD2 aligns across 8 bases. Germline V gene data show CDR1 as SQVTM and CDR2 as ANQGSEA. V lost 4 bases and J lost 5; bases outside the gene matches: 11. The CDR3 extends over 15 amino acids. Here the CDR3 DNA reads TGCAGCGTTGGGGTGGCGGGAGGTACCGGAGATACGCAGTATTTT. As protein: CSVGVAGGTGDTQYF.

This clonotype was counted ten times or more. The genes are TRBV12-3 or TRBV12-4 and TRBJ2-7, with TRBD2 identical over 8 bases. The CDR3 spans 15 residues. With V trimmed by 3 bases and J by 2 bases, 6 bases remained unmatched. The CDR3 DNA reads TGTGCCAGCAGTTTTATTAGCGGGGCGGCCTACGAGCAGTACTTC. This gives the protein CASSFISGAAYEQYF.

This clonotype was observed at least ten times. V usage is TRBV15 and J usage is TRBJ1-5; TRBD1 is a possible D gene (5 bases). With 5 bases removed from V and 2 bases from J, the gap between germline ends came to 10 bases. The CDR3 consists of 14 residues. CDR1 LNHNV and CDR2 YYDKDF come from the germline V gene (reference sequence). The CDR3 DNA is TGTGCCACCAGCGGGGGGGTAGGCAATCAGCCCCAGCATTTT. Its protein product is CATSGGVGNQPQHF.

This clonotype showed up many times. V gene TRBV29-1 combines with J gene TRBJ1-1; maybe TRBD1 (6 bases). CDR1 is SQVTM and CDR2 is ANQGSEA in the germline V gene. The CDR3 is made up of 14 amino acids. The V end lost 6 bases, the J end lost 1 base, and 15 bases lay between the germline ends. The CDR3 here is CSVHGTGKNTEAFF. In DNA form, the CDR3 reads TGCAGCGTCCATGGAACAGGGAAGAACACTGAAGCTTTCTTT.

This clonotype was seen a few times. The rearrangement uses TRBV29-1 and TRBJ2-3, with D tentatively TRBD1 (5 bases). This CDR3 comprises 16 residues. The germline V and J ends were trimmed by 0 bases and 0 bases, with 13 bases remaining between them. Germline V gene lookup returns CDR1 SQVTM and CDR2 ANQGSEA. CDR3 nucleotide sequence: TGCAGCGTTGAAGATCCAATGGCAGGGAGCACAGATACGCAGTATTTT. Amino acid sequence: CSVEDPMAGSTDTQYF.

The sample holds many counts of this clonotype. The V gene is TRBV5-1, the J gene TRBJ2-2, with D possibly called TRBD1 or TRBD2 (5 bases each). Trimming left V 4 bases short and J 15 bases short, with 13 bases between. Per the germline V gene, CDR1 is SGHRS and CDR2 is YFSETQ. This CDR3 comprises 11 residues. CDR3 in amino acids: CASSTGPLMFF. The CDR3 DNA reads as TGCGCCAGCAGCACGGGACCCCTCATGTTTTTT.

This clonotype came up a few times. This chain joins TRBV18 and TRBJ2-1; D might be TRBD1 (7 bases). V was pared by 2 bases and J by 1 base, with 12 bases between. The germline gives CDR1 KGHSH, CDR2 LQKENI. The CDR3 loop spans 16 amino acids. The CDR3 DNA sequence: TGTGCCAGCTCACCAACCAGGGGGGCGTCCTACAATGAGCAGTTCTTC. Protein sequence: CASSPTRGASYNEQFF. The variable domain in full, completed from reference TRBV18 and TRBJ2-1, reads NAGVMQNPRHLVRRRGQEARLRCSPMKGHSHVYWYRQLPEEGLKFMVYLQKENIIDESGMPKERFSAEFPKEGPSILRIQQVVRGDSAAYFCASSPTRGASYNEQFFGPGTRLTVL.

This clonotype was counted only a few times. J is TRBJ1-1 and V is TRBV14; D gene ambiguous. The CDR3 covers 13 residues. The germline CDR1 and CDR2 sequences are SGHDN and FVKESK. V was shortened by 7 bases and J by 7 bases, with 16 bases between the two germline ends. CDR3 amino acids: CASTPGALNEAFF. Here the CDR3 DNA reads TGTGCCAGCACCCCAGGAGCGTTGAATGAAGCTTTCTTT.

Of note for this clonotype: It may be a read error: a sequence one base away is much more abundant. The chain combines TRBV12-3 or TRBV12-4 with TRBJ2-1, with TRBD2 matching 10 bases. Unmatched junction bases numbered 9, after V lost 5 bases and J lost 5 bases. CDR3 length: 16 residues. The CDR3 nucleotides read TGTGCCAGCAGTCCCCGTGGGACTAGCGTCCACAATGAGCAGTTCTTC. Its translation is CASSPRGTSVHNEQFF.

This clonotype was detected ten times or more. The chain carries TRBV29-1 and TRBJ2-1; 9 bases align to TRBD2. This CDR3 contains 15 residues. After removal of 5 bases from V and 0 bases from J, the junction contained 5 bases not matched to a gene. Germline-derived CDR1 and CDR2 are SQVTM and ANQGSEA. The CDR3: CSVRAGGSSYNEQFF. The CDR3, as DNA: TGCAGCGTTCGTGCGGGAGGGAGCTCCTACAATGAGCAGTTCTTC.

This clonotype has more than one count but fewer than ten. This chain uses TRBV5-1 with TRBJ2-1, with D tentatively TRBD1 or TRBD2 (5 bases each). CDR1 SGHRS and CDR2 YFSETQ come from the germline V gene. This CDR3 is built from 15 residues. V was clipped by 1 base and J by 4 bases, with 12 bases between them. CDR3 DNA: TGCGCCAGCAGCTTGTATACGGGACCATACAATGAGCAGTTCTTC. Protein sequence: CASSLYTGPYNEQFF.

The table lists this clonotype with a few counts. The chain has TRBV20-1 and TRBJ2-5; the D is unclear. The CDR3 is 14 residues long. Germline V lookup: CDR1 DFQATT, CDR2 SNEGSKA (reference sequence). Trimming took off 0 bases at V and 5 bases at J, with 13 bases between the two ends. The CDR3 loop is CSARERRYRETQYF. As DNA, the CDR3 is TGCAGTGCTAGAGAACGCCGTTATCGCGAGACCCAGTACTTC.

Many counts were recorded for this clonotype. The chain has TRBV5-6 and TRBJ2-1; D remains unclear. The CDR3 runs 13 residues. Deletions cut 5 bases from V and 5 bases from J, with 11 bases between. Germline values: CDR1 SGHDT, CDR2 YYEEEE. The CDR3, as DNA: TGTGCCAGCAGTCCCGTCCCCGACAATGAGCAGTTCTTC. Translated, it gives CASSPVPDNEQFF. Looking up the rest from reference TRBV5-6 and TRBJ2-1 gives the full variable domain: DAGVTQSPTHLIKTRGQQVTLRCSPKSGHDTVSWYQQALGQGPQFIFQYYEEEERQRGNFPDRFSGHQFPNYSSELNVNALLLGDSALYLCASSPVPDNEQFFGPGTRLTVL.

This clonotype was observed at least ten times. The chain links TRBV11-2 to TRBJ2-4, with D perhaps matching TRBD1 (6 bases). The CDR3 is 11 amino acids. CDR1 is SGHAT, CDR2 FQNNGV, per germline. Trimming pared 8 bases from V and 13 bases from J, leaving 15 bases between. CDR3 nucleotides: TGTGCCAGCCTAGATACGGACAGACAGTACTTC. Its translation is CASLDTDRQYF.

At least ten counts were recorded for this clonotype. The gene calls are TRBV12-3 or TRBV12-4 and TRBJ2-2; D may be TRBD1 (6 bases). This CDR3 comprises 16 residues. V lost 1 base and J 0 bases, leaving 9 bases between the germline ends. This CDR3 reads CASSLVRTANTGELFF. CDR3 DNA sequence: TGTGCCAGCAGTTTAGTCAGGACAGCGAACACCGGGGAGCTGTTTTTT.

V usage is TRBV6-1 and J usage is TRBJ2-5; weak D call: TRBD1 (5 bases). The CDR3 consists of 13 residues. Trimming cost V 6 bases and J 7 bases, with 15 bases left between them. CDR1 and CDR2 (germline): MNHNS, SASEGT. CDR3 amino acids: CASRRTGFGTQYF. The CDR3 bases are TGTGCCAGCAGAAGAACAGGATTCGGGACCCAGTACTTC.

This clonotype was seen repeatedly, ten times or more. V and J are TRBV5-1 and TRBJ2-1; D gene uncertain. V gave up 4 bases and J gave up 10 bases, with 12 bases separating them. The CDR3 runs to 12 residues. CDR1 is SGHRS, CDR2 YFSETQ, per germline. Written as DNA, the CDR3 is TGCGCCAGCAGCCCCACGACTCGGGAGCAGTTCTTC. Amino acids: CASSPTTREQFF.

A note on this clonotype: The germline gene is not matched at one end of the junction; a read error may be the cause. This rearrangement joins TRBV20-1 to TRBJ2-1, with TRBD2 matching over 7 bases. Germline V gene lookup returns CDR1 DFQATT and CDR2 SNEGSKA (reference sequence). The CDR3 spans 15 residues. The chain's CDR3 is CSAMGEGRGALWQLF. The CDR3 DNA follows: TGCAGTGCTATGGGGGAGGGGCGAGGGGCGTTATGGCAGCTCTTC.